The T cell receptor beta chain under discussion was sequenced for a study of CD8+CD57+ T cells in acquired aplastic anemia. Study summary: Sorted CD4+ and CD8+ cells yielded about 3 ug of DNA on average. Findings of the study overall: Significant differences in CD8+ Simpson's diversity were not observed between patients and controls. Found in both controls and patients were 25 to 35 CD8+ CDR3 sequences.

Individuals selected for sequencing had exhibited CD8+CD57+ cell expansion on flow cytometry. As for this clonotype: Its antigen is undetermined.

The CDR3 runs 14 residues. The V gene's germline CDR1 is SGDLS and CDR2 YYNGEE. The ends lost 1 base at V and 15 bases at J; junction bases unmatched: 14. Genomic DNA templated the TCR beta VDJ and CDR3 profiling. TCRdb re-analysed the reads in MiXCR, keeping a single row per CDR3 protein. The data contain approximately 260,000 distinct CDR3 sequences, approximately 86% of them singletons. The chain carries TRBV9 and TRBJ2-3, with 7 bases matching TRBD2. This clonotype was obtained from a human donor with aplastic anemia. Source material: sorted CD4+, CD8+, or CD8+CD57+ T cells (not recorded which) from PBMCs. Here the CDR3 DNA reads TGTGCCAGCAGCGTATCGGGAGGTCCCGAAACTCATTATTTT. This codes for CASSVSGGPETHYF.